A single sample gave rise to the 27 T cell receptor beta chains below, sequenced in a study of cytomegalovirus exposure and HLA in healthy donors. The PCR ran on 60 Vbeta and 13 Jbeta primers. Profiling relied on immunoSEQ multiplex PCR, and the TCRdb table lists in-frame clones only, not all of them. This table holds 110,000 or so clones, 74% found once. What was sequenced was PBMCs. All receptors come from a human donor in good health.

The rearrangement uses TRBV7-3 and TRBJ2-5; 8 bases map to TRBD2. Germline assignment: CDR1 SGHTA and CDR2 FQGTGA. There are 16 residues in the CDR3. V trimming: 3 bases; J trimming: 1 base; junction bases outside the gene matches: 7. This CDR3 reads CASSFGRGLGQETQYF. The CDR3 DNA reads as TGTGCCAGCAGCTTTGGTCGGGGACTAGGCCAAGAGACCCAGTACTTC.

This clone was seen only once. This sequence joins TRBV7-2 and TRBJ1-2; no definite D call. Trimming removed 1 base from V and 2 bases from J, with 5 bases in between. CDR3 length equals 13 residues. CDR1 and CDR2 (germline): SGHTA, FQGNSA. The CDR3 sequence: CASSLGRNYGYTF. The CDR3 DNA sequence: TGTGCCAGCAGCTTAGGCAGGAACTATGGCTACACCTTC.

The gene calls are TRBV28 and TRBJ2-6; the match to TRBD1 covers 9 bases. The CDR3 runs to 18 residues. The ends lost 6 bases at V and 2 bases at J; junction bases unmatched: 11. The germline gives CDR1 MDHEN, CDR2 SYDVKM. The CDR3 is CASRPGQGGSTGANVLTF. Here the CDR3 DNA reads TGTGCCAGCAGGCCGGGACAGGGTGGTAGCACTGGGGCCAACGTCCTGACTTTC.

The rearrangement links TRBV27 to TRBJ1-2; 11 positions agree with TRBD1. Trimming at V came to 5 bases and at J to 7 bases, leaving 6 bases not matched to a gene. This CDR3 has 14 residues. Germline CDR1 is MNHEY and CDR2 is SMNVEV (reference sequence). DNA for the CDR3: TGTGCCAGCAGTATCCGGACAGGGGGCGGTGGCTACACCTTC. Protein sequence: CASSIRTGGGGYTF.

CDR3 bases: TGCGCCAGCAGCCCCACAGGCAGCGGGACTTCCTACGAGCAGTACTTC. Translated, it gives CASSPTGSGTSYEQYF. This chain uses TRBV5-1 with TRBJ2-5; 7 bases are shared with TRBD2. The DNA end favors TRBJ2-7, so the J call may be wrong. CDR1 is SGHRS, CDR2 YFSETQ, per germline. This CDR3 has 16 residues.

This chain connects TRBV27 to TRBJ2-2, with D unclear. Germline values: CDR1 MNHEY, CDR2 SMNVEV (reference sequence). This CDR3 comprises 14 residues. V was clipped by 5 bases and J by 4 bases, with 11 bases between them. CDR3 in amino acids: CASSPQSFTGELFF. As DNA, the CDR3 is TGTGCCAGCAGTCCCCAGTCCTTCACCGGGGAGCTGTTTTTT.

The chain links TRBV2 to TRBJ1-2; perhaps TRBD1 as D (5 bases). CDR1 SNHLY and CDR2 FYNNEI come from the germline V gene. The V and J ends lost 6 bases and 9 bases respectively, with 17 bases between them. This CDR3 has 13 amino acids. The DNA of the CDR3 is TGTGCCAGCAGCCTCCAAGGGGATTGCTGCTACACCTTC. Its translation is CASSLQGDCCYTF.

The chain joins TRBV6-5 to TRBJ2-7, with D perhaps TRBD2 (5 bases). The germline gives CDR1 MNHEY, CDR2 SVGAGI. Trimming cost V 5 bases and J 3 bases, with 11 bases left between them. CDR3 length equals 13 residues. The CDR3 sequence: CASSPDGVYEQYF. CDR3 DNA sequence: TGTGCCAGCAGTCCCGACGGGGTCTACGAGCAGTACTTC.

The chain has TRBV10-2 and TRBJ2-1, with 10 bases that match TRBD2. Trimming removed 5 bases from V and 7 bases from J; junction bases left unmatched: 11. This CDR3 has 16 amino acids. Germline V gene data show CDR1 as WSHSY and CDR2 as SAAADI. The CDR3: CASSIRGAGGQNEQFF. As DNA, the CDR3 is TGCGCCAGCAGTATTAGGGGAGCGGGAGGGCAGAATGAGCAGTTCTTC.

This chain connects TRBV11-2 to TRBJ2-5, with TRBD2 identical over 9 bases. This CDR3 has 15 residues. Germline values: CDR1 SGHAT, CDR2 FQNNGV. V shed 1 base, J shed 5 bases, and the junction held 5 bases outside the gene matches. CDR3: CASSLGGRASETQYF. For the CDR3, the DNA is TGTGCCAGCAGCTTAGGCGGGAGGGCCTCTGAGACCCAGTACTTC.

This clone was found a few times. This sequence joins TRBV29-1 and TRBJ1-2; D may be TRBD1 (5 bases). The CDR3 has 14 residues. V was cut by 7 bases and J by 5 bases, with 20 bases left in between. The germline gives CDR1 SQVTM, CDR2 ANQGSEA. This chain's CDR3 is CSASRDQVRYGYTF. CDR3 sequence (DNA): TGCAGCGCCAGCAGGGATCAAGTGAGGTATGGCTACACCTTC. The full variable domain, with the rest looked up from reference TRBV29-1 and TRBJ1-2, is SAVISQKPSRDICQRGTSLTIQCQVDSQVTMMFWYRQQPGQSLTLIATANQGSEATYESGFVIDKFPISRPNLTFSTLTVSNMSPEDSSIYLCSASRDQVRYGYTFGSGTRLTVV.

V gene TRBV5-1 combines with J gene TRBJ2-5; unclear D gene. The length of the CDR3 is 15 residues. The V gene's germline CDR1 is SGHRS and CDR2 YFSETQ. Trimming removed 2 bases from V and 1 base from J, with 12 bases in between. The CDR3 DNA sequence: TGCGCCAGCAGCTTCACCCGACTGGCCCAAGAGACCCAGTACTTC. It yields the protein CASSFTRLAQETQYF.

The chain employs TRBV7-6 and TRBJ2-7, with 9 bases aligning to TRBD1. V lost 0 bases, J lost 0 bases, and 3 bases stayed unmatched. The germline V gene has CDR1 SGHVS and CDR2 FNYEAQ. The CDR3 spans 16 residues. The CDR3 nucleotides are TGTGCCAGCAGCTTAGCGACAGGGGGGAGCTCCTACGAGCAGTACTTC. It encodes CASSLATGGSSYEQYF.

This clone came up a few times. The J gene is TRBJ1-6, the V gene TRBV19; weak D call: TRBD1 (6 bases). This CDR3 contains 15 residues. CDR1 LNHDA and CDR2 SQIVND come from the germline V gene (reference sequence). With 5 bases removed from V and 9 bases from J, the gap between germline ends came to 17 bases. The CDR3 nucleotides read TGTGCCAGTAGTCCCCGGGATGGGGGCAGTTCACCCCTCCACTTT. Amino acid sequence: CASSPRDGGSSPLHF.

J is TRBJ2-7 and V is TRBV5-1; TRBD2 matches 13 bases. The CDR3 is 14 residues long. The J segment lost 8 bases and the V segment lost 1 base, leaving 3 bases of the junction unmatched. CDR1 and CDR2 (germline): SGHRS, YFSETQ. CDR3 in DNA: TGCGCCAGCAGCTTGACTAGCGGGGGGGCCCAGCAGTACTTC. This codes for CASSLTSGGAQQYF. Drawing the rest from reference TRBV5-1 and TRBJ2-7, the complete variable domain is KAGVTQTPRYLIKTRGQQVTLSCSPISGHRSVSWYQQTPGQGLQFLFEYFSETQRNKGNFPGRFSGRQFSNSRSEMNVSTLELGDSALYLCASSLTSGGAQQYFGPGTRLTVT.

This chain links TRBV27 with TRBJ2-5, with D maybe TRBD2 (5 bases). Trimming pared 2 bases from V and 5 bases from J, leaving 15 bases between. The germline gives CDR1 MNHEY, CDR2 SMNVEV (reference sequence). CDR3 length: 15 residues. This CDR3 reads CASSLVSTRGETQYF. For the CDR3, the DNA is TGTGCCAGCAGTTTAGTTTCAACCCGAGGGGAGACCCAGTACTTC.

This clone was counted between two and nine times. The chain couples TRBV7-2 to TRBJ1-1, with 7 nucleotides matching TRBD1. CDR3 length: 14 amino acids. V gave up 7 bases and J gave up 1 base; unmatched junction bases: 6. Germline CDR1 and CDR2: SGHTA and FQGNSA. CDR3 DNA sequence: TGTGCCAGCATAGCGGGGACAGCGAACACTGAAGCTTTCTTT. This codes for CASIAGTANTEAFF.

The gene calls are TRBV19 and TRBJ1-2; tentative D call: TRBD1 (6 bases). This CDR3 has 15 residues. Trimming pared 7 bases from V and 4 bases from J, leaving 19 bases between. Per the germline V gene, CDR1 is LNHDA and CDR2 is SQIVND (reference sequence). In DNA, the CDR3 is TGTGCCAGTAAGAAATTGACAGGAACAGCCTATGGCTACACCTTC. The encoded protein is CASKKLTGTAYGYTF. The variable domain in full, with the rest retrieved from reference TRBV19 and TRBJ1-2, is DGGITQSPKYLFRKEGQNVTLSCEQNLNHDAMYWYRQDPGQGLRLIYYSQIVNDFQKGDIAEGYSVSREKKESFPLTVTSAQKNPTAFYLCASKKLTGTAYGYTFGSGTRLTVV.

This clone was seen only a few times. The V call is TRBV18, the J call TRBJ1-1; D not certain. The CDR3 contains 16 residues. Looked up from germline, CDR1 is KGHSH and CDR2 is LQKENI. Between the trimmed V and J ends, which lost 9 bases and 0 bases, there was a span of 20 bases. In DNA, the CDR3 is TGTGCCAGTTTTACCGAGAGGGTATTCATGAACACTGAAGCTTTCTTT. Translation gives CASFTERVFMNTEAFF.

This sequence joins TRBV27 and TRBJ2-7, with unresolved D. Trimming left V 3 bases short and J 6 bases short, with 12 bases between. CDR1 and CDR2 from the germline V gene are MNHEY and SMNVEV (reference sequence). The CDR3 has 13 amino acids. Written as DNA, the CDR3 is TGTGCCAGCAGTTTCCCCCTCTCCGGCGAGCAGTACTTC. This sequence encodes CASSFPLSGEQYF.

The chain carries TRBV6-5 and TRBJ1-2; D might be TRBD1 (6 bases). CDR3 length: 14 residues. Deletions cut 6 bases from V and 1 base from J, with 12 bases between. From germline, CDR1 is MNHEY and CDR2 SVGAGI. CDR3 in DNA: TGTGCCAGCAGACGCGGACAGCTTAACTATGGCTACACCTTC. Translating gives CASRRGQLNYGYTF.

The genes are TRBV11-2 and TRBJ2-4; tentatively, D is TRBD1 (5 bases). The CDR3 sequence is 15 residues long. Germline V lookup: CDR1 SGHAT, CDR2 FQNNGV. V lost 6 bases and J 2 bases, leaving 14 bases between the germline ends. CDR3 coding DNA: TGTGCCAGCAGGGGGCTCCATGGTCCCAAAAACATTCAGTACTTC. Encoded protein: CASRGLHGPKNIQYF.

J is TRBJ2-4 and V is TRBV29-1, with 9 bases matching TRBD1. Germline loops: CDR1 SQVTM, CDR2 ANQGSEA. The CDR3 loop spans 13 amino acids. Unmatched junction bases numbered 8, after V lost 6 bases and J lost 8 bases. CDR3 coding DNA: TGCAGCGTGTCCTCCGGGACAGGGTACATTCAGTACTTC. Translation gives CSVSSGTGYIQYF.

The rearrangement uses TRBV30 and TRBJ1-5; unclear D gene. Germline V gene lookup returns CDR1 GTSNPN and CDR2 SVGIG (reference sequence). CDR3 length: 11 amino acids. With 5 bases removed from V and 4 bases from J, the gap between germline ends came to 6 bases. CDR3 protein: CAWGLNQPQHF. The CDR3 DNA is TGTGCCTGGGGACTGAATCAGCCCCAGCATTTT.

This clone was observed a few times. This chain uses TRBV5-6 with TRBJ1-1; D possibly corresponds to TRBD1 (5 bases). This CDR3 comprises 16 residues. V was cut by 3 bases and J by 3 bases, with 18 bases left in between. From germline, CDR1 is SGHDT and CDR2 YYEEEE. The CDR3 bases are TGTGCCAGCAGCTCGGCCGGGGGGACGGGGTACACTGAAGCTTTCTTT. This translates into CASSSAGGTGYTEAFF.

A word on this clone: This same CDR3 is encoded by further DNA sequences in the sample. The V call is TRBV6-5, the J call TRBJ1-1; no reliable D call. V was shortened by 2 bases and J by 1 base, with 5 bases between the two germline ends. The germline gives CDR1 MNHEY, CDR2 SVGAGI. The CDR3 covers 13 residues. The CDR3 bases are TGTGCCAGCAGTTACACTGGGAACACTGAAGCTTTCTTT. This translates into CASSYTGNTEAFF.

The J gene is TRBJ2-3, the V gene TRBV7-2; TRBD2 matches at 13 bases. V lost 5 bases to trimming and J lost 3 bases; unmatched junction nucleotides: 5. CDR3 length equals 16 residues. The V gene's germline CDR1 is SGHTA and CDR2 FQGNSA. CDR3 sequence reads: CASSRTSGGATDTQYF. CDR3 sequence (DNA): TGTGCCAGCAGCCGCACTAGCGGGGGGGCAACAGATACGCAGTATTTT.